This TCR beta chain was found in a study of Graves' ophthalmopathy and Graves' hyperthyroidism. The overall study: Stable hyperthyroid donors showed no ophthalmopathy during 18 months follow-up.

Study-wide results and caveats: Ophthalmopathy could be told apart from stable hyperthyroidism by a 13-signature model (around 85% sensitivity, around 78% specificity). Blood also contained most of the expanded thyroid clonotypes above 0.001 frequency.

The CDR3 is 13 residues long. The germline V gene encodes CDR1 DFQATT and CDR2 SNEGSKA (reference sequence). Amplification of TCR beta CDR3 regions used RNA transcripts. Second-round multiplex PCR came after a first-round RT-PCR that employed HTBI primers. TCRdb re-called the multiplex PCR reads with MiXCR, one entry per CDR3 protein. The data show 1 million to 1.3 million distinct CDR3 sequences, with about 38% seen just once and 11% held by the top ten. Diagnostic conclusions were grounded in clinical symptoms, serum thyroxine, TRAb, thyroid ultrasound and orbital computed tomography. A remark on this clonotype: Its antigen is not known. One end of the junction is discordant with germline, which a read error may explain.

This chain links TRBV20-1 with TRBJ1-2, with no clear D. This clonotype originated in an adult man with Graves' hyperthyroidism. Sequenced input: peripheral blood or thyroid tissue (not recorded which). The CDR3 is CSARGMSNYDYTF. The CDR3 DNA reads as TGCAGTGCTCGCGGGATGTCTAACTATGACTACACCTTC.